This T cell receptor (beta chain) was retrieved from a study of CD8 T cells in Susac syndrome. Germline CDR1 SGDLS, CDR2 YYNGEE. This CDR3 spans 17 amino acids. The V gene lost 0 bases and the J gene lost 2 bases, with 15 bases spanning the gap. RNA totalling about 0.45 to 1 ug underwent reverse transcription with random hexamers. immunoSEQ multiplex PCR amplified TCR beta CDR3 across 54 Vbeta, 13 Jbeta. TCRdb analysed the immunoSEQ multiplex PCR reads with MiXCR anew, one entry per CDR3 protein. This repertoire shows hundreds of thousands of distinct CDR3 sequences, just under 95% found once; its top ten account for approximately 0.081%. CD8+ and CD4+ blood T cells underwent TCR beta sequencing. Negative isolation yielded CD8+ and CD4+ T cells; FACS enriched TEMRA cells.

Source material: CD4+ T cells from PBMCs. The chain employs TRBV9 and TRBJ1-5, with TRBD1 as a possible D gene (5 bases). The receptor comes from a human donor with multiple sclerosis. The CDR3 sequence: CASSVGGNEQGNQPQHF. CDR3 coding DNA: TGTGCCAGCAGCGTAGGGGGGAATGAACAGGGCAATCAGCCCCAGCATTTT.